The 26 T cell receptor beta chains below all came from one sample that was sequenced in a study of cytomegalovirus exposure and HLA in healthy donors. Profiling relied on immunoSEQ multiplex PCR, and the TCRdb table lists in-frame clones only, not all of them. Of 82,000 or so clones in the sample, around 95% were seen once. Sequencing was done on a sample of PBMCs. The receptors originated from a woman in her late teens or twenties in good health and CMV-seronegative.

The J gene is TRBJ1-1, the V gene TRBV28; 8 bases are shared with TRBD1. This CDR3 is 16 amino acids long. After removal of 5 bases from V and 1 base from J, the junction contained 9 bases not matched to a gene. The germline V gene has CDR1 MDHEN and CDR2 SYDVKM. Here the CDR3 reads CASSRRPGTGNTEAFF. In nucleotides, the CDR3 is TGTGCCAGCAGTAGGCGTCCCGGGACAGGGAACACTGAAGCTTTCTTT.

The chain carries TRBV7-2 and TRBJ1-2, with D tentatively TRBD1 (6 bases). The CDR3 has 14 amino acids. Germline V gene data show CDR1 as SGHTA and CDR2 as FQGNSA. Between the trimmed V and J ends, which lost 5 bases and 5 bases, there was a span of 15 bases. In nucleotides, the CDR3 is TGTGCCAGCAGCCTAGGGGACAAAAAATATGGCTACACCTTC. As protein: CASSLGDKKYGYTF.

This chain links TRBV9 with TRBJ2-7, with 7 bases that match TRBD2. Trimming at V came to 2 bases and at J to 3 bases, leaving 5 bases not matched to a gene. This CDR3 region has 14 residues. The germline CDR1 and CDR2 sequences are SGDLS and YYNGEE. In DNA, the CDR3 is TGTGCCAGCAGCGTCCTTGCGGGGGACTACGAGCAGTACTTC. Translated: CASSVLAGDYEQYF.

CDR3 DNA: TGTGCCAGTAGTACCCTCCTGGACTCGACTAATGAGCAGTTCTTC. Protein: CASSTLLDSTNEQFF. This chain uses TRBV19 with TRBJ2-1; D possibly corresponds to TRBD2 (5 bases). With 4 bases removed from V and 7 bases from J, the gap between germline ends came to 17 bases. The CDR3 totals 15 residues. In germline, CDR1 is LNHDA, CDR2 SQIVND (reference sequence). Supplemented by reference TRBV19 and TRBJ2-1, the full variable domain reads DGGITQSPKYLFRKEGQNVTLSCEQNLNHDAMYWYRQDPGQGLRLIYYSQIVNDFQKGDIAEGYSVSREKKESFPLTVTSAQKNPTAFYLCASSTLLDSTNEQFFGPGTRLTVL.

The V call is TRBV7-9, the J call TRBJ2-5, with no clear D. Per the germline V gene, CDR1 is SEHNR and CDR2 is FQNEAQ (reference sequence). CDR3 length: 11 residues. V gave up 5 bases and J gave up 5 bases, with 6 bases separating them. The DNA for the CDR3 is TGTGCCAGCAGCCCTAGGGAGACCCAGTACTTC. Its translation is CASSPRETQYF.

The rearrangement links TRBV7-6 to TRBJ2-5; 8 bases align to TRBD1. The CDR3 has 14 amino acids. V lost 2 bases and J lost 5; bases outside the gene matches: 4. In germline, CDR1 is SGHVS, CDR2 FNYEAQ. In DNA form, the CDR3 reads TGTGCCAGCAGCTTACAGGACAGGGCCGAGACCCAGTACTTC. This gives the protein CASSLQDRAETQYF.

Written as DNA, the CDR3 is TGTGCCAGCAGACCTTCCAGGGGAACCTACGAGCAGTACTTC. It yields the protein CASRPSRGTYEQYF. V usage is TRBV6-5 and J usage is TRBJ2-7, with D maybe TRBD1 (6 bases). V lost 6 bases, J lost 2 bases, and 14 bases lay in between. The germline CDR1 and CDR2 sequences are MNHEY and SVGAGI. CDR3 size: 14 residues.

The rearrangement uses TRBV5-1 and TRBJ2-1; D is perhaps TRBD2 (6 bases). There are 15 residues in the CDR3. CDR1 is SGHRS, CDR2 YFSETQ, per germline. The V and J ends lost 7 bases and 0 bases respectively, with 14 bases between them. CDR3 in DNA: TGCGCCAGCCGTACGACCGGGGGCTCCTACAATGAGCAGTTCTTC. It encodes CASRTTGGSYNEQFF.

V is TRBV6-4 and J is TRBJ2-3, with unresolved D. Looked up from germline, CDR1 is MRHNA and CDR2 is SNTAGT. Trimming cost V 2 bases and J 0 bases, with 6 bases left between them. The CDR3 contains 14 residues. This CDR3 is CASSDGPSTDTQYF. Here the CDR3 DNA reads TGTGCCAGCAGTGACGGGCCTAGCACAGATACGCAGTATTTT.

V usage is TRBV19 and J usage is TRBJ2-1, with D possibly TRBD2 on 6 matching bases. Trimming stripped 0 bases from V and 4 bases from J, with 7 bases between. CDR1 and CDR2 from the germline V gene are LNHDA and SQIVND (reference sequence). The CDR3 sequence is 14 residues long. CDR3: CASSIEGLYNEQFF. DNA of the CDR3: TGTGCCAGTAGTATAGAGGGACTGTACAATGAGCAGTTCTTC.

The chain couples TRBV9 to TRBJ2-7; 7 bases line up with TRBD2. Trimming cost V 0 bases and J 7 bases; bases outside gene matches: 4. The germline V gene encodes CDR1 SGDLS and CDR2 YYNGEE. The CDR3 consists of 13 residues. The CDR3 sequence: CASSVEAAGEQYF. The DNA for the CDR3 is TGTGCCAGCAGCGTAGAGGCAGCGGGGGAGCAGTACTTC.

This clone was seen only once. The J gene is TRBJ2-2, the V gene TRBV6-4; no clear D. Germline loops: CDR1 MRHNA, CDR2 SNTAGT. Trimming stripped 2 bases from V and 1 base from J, with 5 bases between. The CDR3 extends over 14 amino acids. CDR3 in DNA: TGTGCCAGCAGTGACGGCCAGAACACCGGGGAGCTGTTTTTT. It encodes CASSDGQNTGELFF.

V is TRBV28 and J is TRBJ2-1; possibly TRBD2 for D (6 bases). Germline CDR1 MDHEN, CDR2 SYDVKM. The CDR3 contains 15 residues. V was trimmed by 2 bases and J by 2 bases, leaving 10 bases between them. The DNA for the CDR3 is TGTGCCAGCAGTTTACAGGGAGGTACCTACAATGAGCAGTTCTTC. Translation: CASSLQGGTYNEQFF.

This chain joins TRBV18 and TRBJ2-1, with TRBD1 identical over 7 bases. This CDR3 is built from 16 residues. The germline V gene has CDR1 KGHSH and CDR2 LQKENI. The trim removed 2 bases at V and 8 bases at J, leaving 12 bases unmatched. The CDR3 region is CASSPDRETGWDEQFF. The DNA of the CDR3 is TGTGCCAGCTCACCAGACAGGGAGACGGGTTGGGATGAGCAGTTCTTC.

V usage is TRBV2 and J usage is TRBJ2-1; 7 bases agree with TRBD1. Germline loops: CDR1 SNHLY, CDR2 FYNNEI. J gave up 4 bases and V 6 bases, and 9 bases lay outside the gene matches. The CDR3 is 15 amino acids. The CDR3 reads CASRPDRVSYNEQFF. The CDR3 bases are TGTGCCAGCAGACCCGACAGGGTATCTTACAATGAGCAGTTCTTC.

The chain links TRBV30 to TRBJ2-3, with D unclear. V lost 4 bases and J lost 2, with 4 bases in between. The length of the CDR3 is 11 residues. From germline, CDR1 is GTSNPN and CDR2 SVGIG (reference sequence). Here the CDR3 reads CAWTLTDTQYF. The CDR3 DNA follows: TGTGCCTGGACCCTCACAGATACGCAGTATTTT.

This chain joins TRBV11-3 and TRBJ2-5, with 8 bases lining up with TRBD1. The V and J ends lost 5 bases and 2 bases, in that order; junction bases with no gene match: 10. Per germline, CDR1 SGHNT and CDR2 YENEEA. The CDR3 has 16 residues. The CDR3 sequence is CASSPGQGGIQETQYF. Here the CDR3 DNA reads TGTGCCAGCAGCCCCGGACAGGGCGGGATACAAGAGACCCAGTACTTC.

This CDR3 is CASSETGAYNEQFF. The CDR3 region has the DNA TGCGCCAGCAGTGAGACGGGGGCCTACAATGAGCAGTTCTTC. This chain links TRBV10-1 with TRBJ2-1; D might be TRBD2 (6 bases). Between the trimmed V and J ends, which lost 2 bases and 2 bases, there was a span of 7 bases. The CDR3 is 14 amino acids. CDR1 WNHNN and CDR2 SYGVQD come from the germline V gene (reference sequence).

In DNA form, the CDR3 reads TGTGCCAGTAGTTTCCCGGGAAAAGAAAAGCAGGTATCCTACAATGAGCAGTTCTTC. Its protein product is CASSFPGKEKQVSYNEQFF. The V and J genes are TRBV19 and TRBJ2-1; TRBD2 might be the D (5 bases). Per germline, CDR1 LNHDA and CDR2 SQIVND (reference sequence). The CDR3 contains 19 residues. Trimming cost V 5 bases and J 1 base, with 24 bases left between them.

The chain is built from TRBV11-2 and TRBJ1-2; the match to TRBD1 covers 7 bases. CDR3 size: 14 residues. The V gene end was trimmed by 1 base and the J gene end by 4 bases; junction bases not matched to a gene: 3. Germline CDR1 SGHAT, CDR2 FQNNGV. This CDR3 reads CASSLAGTAYGYTF. CDR3 DNA: TGTGCCAGCAGCTTAGCCGGGACAGCCTATGGCTACACCTTC.

V usage is TRBV10-2 and J usage is TRBJ1-1; the D is unclear. Germline V gene lookup returns CDR1 WSHSY and CDR2 SAAADI. The CDR3 has 13 amino acids. V lost 4 bases to trimming and J lost 1 base, with 7 bases between them. The DNA of the CDR3 is TGCGCCAGCAGTGCTGGGCGGAACACTGAAGCTTTCTTT. Translated: CASSAGRNTEAFF.

The chain is built from TRBV6-5 and TRBJ2-7, with 7 bases matching TRBD2. V trimming: 6 bases; J trimming: 2 bases; junction bases outside the gene matches: 10. The CDR3 has 15 amino acids. The germline V gene encodes CDR1 MNHEY and CDR2 SVGAGI. The CDR3 loop reads CASSKTGTKTYEQYF. CDR3 sequence (DNA): TGTGCCAGCAGCAAGACCGGGACTAAGACCTACGAGCAGTACTTC.

The chain uses TRBV6-6 and TRBJ2-1; D gene uncertain. V was clipped by 2 bases and J by 4 bases, with 15 bases between them. The CDR3 sequence is 16 residues long. CDR1 and CDR2 from the germline V gene are MNHNY and SVGAGI (reference sequence). The CDR3 DNA follows: TGTGCCAGCAGTTACAGGCGGCGGAGTATATACAATGAGCAGTTCTTC. Amino acids: CASSYRRRSIYNEQFF.

The chain links TRBV7-8 to TRBJ2-7; D remains ambiguous. Per germline, CDR1 SGHVS and CDR2 FQNEAQ. V lost 0 bases and J 2 bases, leaving 8 bases between the germline ends. CDR3 length equals 14 residues. This CDR3 is CASSLAWRTYEQYF. CDR3 sequence (DNA): TGTGCCAGCAGCTTAGCGTGGCGGACCTACGAGCAGTACTTC.

The CDR3 DNA is TGCGCCAGCAGCCCCGAGAGGTACGAGCAGTACTTC. Protein: CASSPERYEQYF. This chain connects TRBV4-1 to TRBJ2-7; no reliable D call. The V gene's germline CDR1 is MGHRA and CDR2 YSYEKL. CDR3 length: 12 residues. V lost 4 bases and J 4 bases, leaving 8 bases between the germline ends.

This chain links TRBV29-1 with TRBJ1-4; D is perhaps TRBD1 (6 bases). This CDR3 is 13 amino acids long. Germline CDR1 is SQVTM and CDR2 is ANQGSEA. With 4 bases removed from V and 2 bases from J, the gap between germline ends came to 8 bases. The CDR3 DNA sequence: TGCAGCGTTGGTCAGGGGACTAATGAAAAACTGTTTTTT. It encodes CSVGQGTNEKLFF.